This T cell receptor beta chain was documented in a study of T cell responses to AZD1222 COVID-19 vaccine. Assay: immunoSEQ multiplex PCR; the TCRdb copy retains only in-frame clones and omits some. This sample has some 47,000 clones; about 91% occur once, and the top ten carry approximately 2.4%. The CDR3 loop spans 12 amino acids. Germline CDR1 reads SQVTM; CDR2 reads ANQGSEA. The V end lost 6 bases, the J end lost 1 base, and 10 bases lay between the germline ends. The sequence was obtained from an adult who received the AZD1222 COVID-19 vaccine. This material consisted of peripheral blood, taken 28 days after the second AZD1222 dose. This sequence joins TRBV29-1 and TRBJ2-7; D perhaps matches TRBD2 (5 bases). This chain's CDR3 is CSVTRGSYEQYF. The CDR3 region has the DNA TGCAGCGTCACTAGAGGGTCCTACGAGCAGTACTTC.